The T cell receptor beta chain described here comes from a study of cytomegalovirus exposure and HLA in healthy donors. Regarding donors, all were healthy bone marrow donors. Though probably carrying unrecorded immune exposures, donors were nominally healthy at sampling. The PCR employed 60 Vbeta primers together with 13 Jbeta primers. Using immunoSEQ multiplex PCR, the repertoire was profiled, and TCRdb retains in-frame clones only, with some absent. This sample has about 110,000 clones, with approximately 71% found just once. General study findings and limits: Later on, a genetic analysis was performed. It linked a missense variant in DCLRE1C with V- and J-gene trimming of TCR beta.

Points on this clone: Its target is not known.

Sequenced material: PBMCs. The sequence came from a man in his forties or fifties in good health and CMV-seronegative.

The CDR3 nucleotides read TGCGCCAGCAGCGCTGGAGCCAGCGGGGGAACCCAAGAGACCCAGTACTTC. Amino acid sequence: CASSAGASGGTQETQYF. The rearrangement joins TRBV5-1 to TRBJ2-5, with TRBD2 matching 8 bases. This CDR3 comprises 17 residues. Looked up from germline, CDR1 is SGHRS and CDR2 is YFSETQ. Unmatched junction bases numbered 12, after V lost 4 bases and J lost 1 base.